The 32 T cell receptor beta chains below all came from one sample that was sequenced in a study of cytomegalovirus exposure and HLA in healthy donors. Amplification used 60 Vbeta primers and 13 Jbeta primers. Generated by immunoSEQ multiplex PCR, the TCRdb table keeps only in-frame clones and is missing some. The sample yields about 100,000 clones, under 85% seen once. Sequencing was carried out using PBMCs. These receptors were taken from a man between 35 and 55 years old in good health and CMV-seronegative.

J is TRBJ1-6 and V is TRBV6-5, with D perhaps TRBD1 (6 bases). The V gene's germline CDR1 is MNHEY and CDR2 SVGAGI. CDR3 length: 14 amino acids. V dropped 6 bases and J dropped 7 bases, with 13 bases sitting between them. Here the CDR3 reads CASRTSQGNSPLHF. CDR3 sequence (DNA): TGTGCCAGCAGAACTTCACAGGGAAATTCACCCCTCCACTTT.

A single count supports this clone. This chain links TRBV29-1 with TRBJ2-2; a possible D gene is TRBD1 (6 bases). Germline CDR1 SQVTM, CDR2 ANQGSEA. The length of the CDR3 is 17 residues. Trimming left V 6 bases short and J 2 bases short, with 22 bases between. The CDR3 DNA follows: TGCAGCGTGGGGGCGAGAGGGGTCGGCTTTAACACCGGGGAGCTGTTTTTT. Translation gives CSVGARGVGFNTGELFF.

The CDR3 coding sequence is TGTGCCAGCAGCCCCACCCTAACAGGGGGGGATTCACCCCTCCACTTT. Amino acid sequence: CASSPTLTGGDSPLHF. The gene calls are TRBV7-8 and TRBJ1-6, with 8 nucleotides matching TRBD1. J gave up 8 bases and V 5 bases, and 11 bases lay outside the gene matches. The CDR3 has 16 amino acids. Germline V gene data show CDR1 as SGHVS and CDR2 as FQNEAQ.

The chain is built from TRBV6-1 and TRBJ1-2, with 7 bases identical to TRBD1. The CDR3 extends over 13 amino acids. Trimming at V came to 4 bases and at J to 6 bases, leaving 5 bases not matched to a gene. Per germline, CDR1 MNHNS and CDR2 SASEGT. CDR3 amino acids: CASSARQGDGYTF. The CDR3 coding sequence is TGTGCCAGCAGTGCACGGCAGGGGGATGGCTACACCTTC.

CDR3 sequence (DNA): TGTGCCAGCAGCTCACACTCGGACAGAAGCACCGGGGAGCTGTTTTTT. Protein: CASSSHSDRSTGELFF. The genes are TRBV7-2 and TRBJ2-2, with D tentatively TRBD1 (6 bases). This CDR3 region has 16 residues. V lost 4 bases and J lost 4, with 16 bases in between. In germline, CDR1 is SGHTA, CDR2 FQGNSA. The entire variable domain, with the rest obtained from reference TRBV7-2 and TRBJ2-2, is as follows: GAGVSQSPSNKVTEKGKDVELRCDPISGHTALYWYRQSLGQGLEFLIYFQGNSAPDKSGLPSDRFSAERTGGSVSTLTIQRTQQEDSAVYLCASSSHSDRSTGELFFGEGSRLTVL.

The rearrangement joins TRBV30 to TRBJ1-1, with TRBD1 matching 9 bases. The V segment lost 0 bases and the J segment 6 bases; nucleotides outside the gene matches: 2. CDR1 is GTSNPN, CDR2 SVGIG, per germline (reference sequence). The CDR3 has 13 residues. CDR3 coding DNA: TGTGCCTGGAGTGTACAGGGGGCGGCTGAAGCTTTCTTT. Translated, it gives CAWSVQGAAEAFF.

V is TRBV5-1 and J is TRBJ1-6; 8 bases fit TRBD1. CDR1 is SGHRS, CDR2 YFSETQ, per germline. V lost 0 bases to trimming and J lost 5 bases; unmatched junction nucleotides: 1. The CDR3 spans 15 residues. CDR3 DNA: TGCGCCAGCAGCTTGGCGGGACAGGATAATTCACCCCTCCACTTT. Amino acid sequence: CASSLAGQDNSPLHF.

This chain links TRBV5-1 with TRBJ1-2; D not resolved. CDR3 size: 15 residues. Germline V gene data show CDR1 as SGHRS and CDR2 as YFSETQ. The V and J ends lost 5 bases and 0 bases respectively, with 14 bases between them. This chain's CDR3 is CASRISGSANYGYTF. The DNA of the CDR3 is TGCGCCAGCAGAATCTCGGGGTCCGCTAACTATGGCTACACCTTC.

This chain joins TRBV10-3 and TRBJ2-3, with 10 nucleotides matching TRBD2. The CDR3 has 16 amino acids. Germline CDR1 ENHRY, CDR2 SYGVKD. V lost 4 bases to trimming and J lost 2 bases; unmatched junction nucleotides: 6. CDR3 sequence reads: CAISASSGGVTDTQYF. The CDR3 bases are TGTGCCATCAGTGCCTCTAGCGGGGGCGTCACAGATACGCAGTATTTT.

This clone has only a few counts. The CDR3: CATGGTYEQYF. The CDR3, as DNA: TGTGCCACAGGGGGTACCTACGAGCAGTACTTC. The chain has TRBV30 and TRBJ2-7; the match to TRBD1 covers 8 bases. In germline, CDR1 is GTSNPN, CDR2 SVGIG (reference sequence). The CDR3 runs 11 residues. V trimming: 8 bases; J trimming: 2 bases; junction bases outside the gene matches: 2.

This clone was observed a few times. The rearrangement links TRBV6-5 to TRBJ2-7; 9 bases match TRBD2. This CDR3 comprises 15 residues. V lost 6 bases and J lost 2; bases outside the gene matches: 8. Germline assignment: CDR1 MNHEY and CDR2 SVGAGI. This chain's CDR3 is CASRRGGTNPYEQYV. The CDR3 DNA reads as TGTGCCAGCAGGCGGGGGGGGACTAATCCCTACGAGCAGTACGTC.

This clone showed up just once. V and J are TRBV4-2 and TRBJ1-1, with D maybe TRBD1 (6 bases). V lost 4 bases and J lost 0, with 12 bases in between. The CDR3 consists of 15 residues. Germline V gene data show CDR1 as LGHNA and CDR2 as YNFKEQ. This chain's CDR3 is CASSRGQRLNTEAFF. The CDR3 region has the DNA TGTGCCAGCAGCCGAGGACAGCGCCTGAACACTGAAGCTTTCTTT.

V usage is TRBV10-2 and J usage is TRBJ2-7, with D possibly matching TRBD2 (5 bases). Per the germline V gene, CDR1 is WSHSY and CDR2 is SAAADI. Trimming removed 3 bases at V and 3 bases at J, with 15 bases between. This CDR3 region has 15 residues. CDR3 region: CASSEEKTTRYEQYF. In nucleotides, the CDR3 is TGCGCCAGCAGTGAAGAGAAGACTACCCGCTACGAGCAGTACTTC.

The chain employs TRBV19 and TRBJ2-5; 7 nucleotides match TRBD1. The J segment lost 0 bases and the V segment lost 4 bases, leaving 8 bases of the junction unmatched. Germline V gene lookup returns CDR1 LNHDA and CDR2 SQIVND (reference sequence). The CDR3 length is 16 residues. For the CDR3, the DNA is TGTGCCAGTAGTAGATGGGGCAGGGGGTACCAAGAGACCCAGTACTTC. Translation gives CASSRWGRGYQETQYF.

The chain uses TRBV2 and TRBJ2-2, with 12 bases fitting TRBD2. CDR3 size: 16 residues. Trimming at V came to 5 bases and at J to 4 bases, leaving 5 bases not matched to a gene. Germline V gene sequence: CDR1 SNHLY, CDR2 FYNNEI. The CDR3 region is CASSILAGGPTGELFF. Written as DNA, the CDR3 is TGTGCCAGCAGTATTCTAGCGGGGGGGCCCACCGGGGAGCTGTTTTTT.

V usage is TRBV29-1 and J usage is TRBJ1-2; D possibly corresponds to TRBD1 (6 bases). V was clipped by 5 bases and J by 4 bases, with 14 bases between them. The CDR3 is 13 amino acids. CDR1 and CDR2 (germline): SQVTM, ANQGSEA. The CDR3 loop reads CSVTTGLLYGYTF. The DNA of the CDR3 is TGCAGCGTTACGACAGGCCTCCTCTATGGCTACACCTTC.

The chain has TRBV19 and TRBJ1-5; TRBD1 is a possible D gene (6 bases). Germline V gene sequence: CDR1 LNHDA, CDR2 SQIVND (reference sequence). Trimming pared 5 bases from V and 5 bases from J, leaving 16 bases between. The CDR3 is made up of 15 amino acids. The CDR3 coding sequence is TGTGCCAGTAGTGCTAGACCGGGACAATATCAGCCCCAGCATTTT. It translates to CASSARPGQYQPQHF.

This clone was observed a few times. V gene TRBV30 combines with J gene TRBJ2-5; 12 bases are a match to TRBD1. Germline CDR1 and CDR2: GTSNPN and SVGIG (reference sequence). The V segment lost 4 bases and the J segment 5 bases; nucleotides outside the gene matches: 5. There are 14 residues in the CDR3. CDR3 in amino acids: CAWTRDRGLETQYF. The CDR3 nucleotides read TGTGCCTGGACCAGGGACAGGGGGCTTGAGACCCAGTACTTC.

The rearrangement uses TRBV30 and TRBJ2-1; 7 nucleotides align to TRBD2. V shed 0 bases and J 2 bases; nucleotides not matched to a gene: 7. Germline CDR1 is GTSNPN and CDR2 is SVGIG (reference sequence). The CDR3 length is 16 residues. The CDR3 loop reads CAWSVLVGGAYNEQFF. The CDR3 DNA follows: TGTGCCTGGAGTGTACTGGTGGGGGGGGCCTACAATGAGCAGTTCTTC.

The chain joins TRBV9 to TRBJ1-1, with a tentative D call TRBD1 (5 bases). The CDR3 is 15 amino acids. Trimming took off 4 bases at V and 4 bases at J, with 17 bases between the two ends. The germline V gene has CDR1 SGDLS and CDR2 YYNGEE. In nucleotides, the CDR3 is TGTGCCAGCAGCCCGCTGAGTAGGGGTGGCACTGAAGCTTTCTTT. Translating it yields CASSPLSRGGTEAFF.

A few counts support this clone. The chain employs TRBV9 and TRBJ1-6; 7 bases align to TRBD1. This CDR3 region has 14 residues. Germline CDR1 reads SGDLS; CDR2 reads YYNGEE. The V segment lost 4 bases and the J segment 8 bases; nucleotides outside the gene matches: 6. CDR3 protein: CASSIDRADSPLHF. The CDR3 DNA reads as TGTGCCAGCAGCATTGACAGGGCCGATTCACCCCTCCACTTT.

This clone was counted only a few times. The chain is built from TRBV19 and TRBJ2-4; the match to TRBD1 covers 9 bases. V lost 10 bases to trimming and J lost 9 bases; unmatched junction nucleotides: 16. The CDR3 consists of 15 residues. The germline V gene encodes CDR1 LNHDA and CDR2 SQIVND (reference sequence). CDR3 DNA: TGTGCCACTTCCACAGGGGGCATTTCTCAGGTCATTCAGTACTTC. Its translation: CATSTGGISQVIQYF.

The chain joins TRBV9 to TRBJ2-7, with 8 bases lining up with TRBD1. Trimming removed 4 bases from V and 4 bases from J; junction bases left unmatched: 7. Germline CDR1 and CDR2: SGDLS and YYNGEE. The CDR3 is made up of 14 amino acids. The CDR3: CASSLKDRAYEQYV. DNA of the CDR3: TGTGCCAGCAGCCTTAAGGACAGGGCTTACGAGCAGTACGTC.

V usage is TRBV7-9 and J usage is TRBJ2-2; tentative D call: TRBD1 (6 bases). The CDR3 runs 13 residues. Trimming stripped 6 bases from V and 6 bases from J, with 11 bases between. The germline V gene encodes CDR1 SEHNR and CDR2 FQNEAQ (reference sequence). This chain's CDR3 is CASSLQGAGELFF. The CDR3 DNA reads TGTGCCAGCAGTCTACAGGGAGCCGGGGAGCTGTTTTTT.

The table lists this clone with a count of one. The CDR3 DNA follows: TGTGCCAGCAGCTCATGGACTAGCGGGGATGAGCAGTTCTTC. Translating gives CASSSWTSGDEQFF. The gene calls are TRBV7-8 and TRBJ2-1; 12 bases map to TRBD2. The germline V gene has CDR1 SGHVS and CDR2 FQNEAQ. The J segment lost 8 bases and the V segment lost 4 bases, leaving 3 bases of the junction unmatched. The CDR3 totals 14 residues.

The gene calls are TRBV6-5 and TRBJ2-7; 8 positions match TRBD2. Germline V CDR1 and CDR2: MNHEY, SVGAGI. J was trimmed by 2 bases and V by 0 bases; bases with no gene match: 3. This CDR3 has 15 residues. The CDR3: CASSYSYGGAYEQYF. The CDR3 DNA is TGTGCCAGCAGTTACTCGTACGGGGGGGCCTACGAGCAGTACTTC.

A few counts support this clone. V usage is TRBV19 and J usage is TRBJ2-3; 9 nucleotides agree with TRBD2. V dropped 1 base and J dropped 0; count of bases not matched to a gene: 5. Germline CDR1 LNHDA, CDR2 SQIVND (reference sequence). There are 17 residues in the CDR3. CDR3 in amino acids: CASSIVRGGLSTDTQYF. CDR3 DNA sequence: TGTGCCAGTAGTATAGTGCGGGGGGGCCTTAGCACAGATACGCAGTATTTT.

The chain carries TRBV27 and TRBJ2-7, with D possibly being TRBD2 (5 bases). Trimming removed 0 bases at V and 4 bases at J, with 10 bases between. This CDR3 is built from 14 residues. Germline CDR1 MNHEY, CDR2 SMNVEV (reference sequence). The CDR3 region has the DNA TGTGCCAGCAGTTTATCCGGGGATGGTTACGAGCAGTACTTC. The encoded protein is CASSLSGDGYEQYF.

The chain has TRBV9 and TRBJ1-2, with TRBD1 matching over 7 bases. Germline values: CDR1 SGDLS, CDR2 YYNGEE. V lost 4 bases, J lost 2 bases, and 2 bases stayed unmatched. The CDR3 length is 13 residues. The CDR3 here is CASSPTGNYGYTF. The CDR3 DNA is TGTGCCAGCAGCCCGACAGGGAACTATGGCTACACCTTC.

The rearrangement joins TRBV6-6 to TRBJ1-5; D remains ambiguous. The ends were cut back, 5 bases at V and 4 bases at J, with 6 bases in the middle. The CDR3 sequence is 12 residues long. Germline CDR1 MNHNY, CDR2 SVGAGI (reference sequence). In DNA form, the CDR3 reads TGTGCCAGCAGTGAGTTTAATCAGCCCCAGCATTTT. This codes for CASSEFNQPQHF.

CDR3 sequence reads: CASSRTGLNSPLHF. The CDR3 coding sequence is TGTGCCAGCAGCCGGACAGGGTTAAATTCACCCCTCCACTTT. The chain is built from TRBV6-1 and TRBJ1-6, with 8 bases fitting TRBD1. Germline trimming cut 6 bases from V and 7 bases from J; bases unmatched to any gene: 5. The germline CDR1 and CDR2 sequences are MNHNS and SASEGT. The CDR3 totals 14 residues.

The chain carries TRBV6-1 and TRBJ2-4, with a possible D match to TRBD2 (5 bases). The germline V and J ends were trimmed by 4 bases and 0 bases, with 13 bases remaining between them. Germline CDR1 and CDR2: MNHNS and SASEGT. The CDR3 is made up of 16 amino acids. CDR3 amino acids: CASSGTAAGAKNIQYF. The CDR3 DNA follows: TGTGCCAGCAGTGGCACGGCGGCGGGAGCCAAAAACATTCAGTACTTC.